Given below is one T cell receptor (beta chain) in context. As yet, its antigen is unknown. This sample stems from a study of response to subunit inactivated influenza vaccine. Whole-study findings and limits: After each seasonal influenza vaccination, few new T cells are recruited, the authors suggested.

Each CDR3 protein gets one entry after TCRdb re-called the RT-PCR reads with MiXCR. The sample shows around 710,000 distinct CDR3 sequences, roughly 13% of them seen only once. The CDR3 spans 12 residues. Germline CDR1 reads SQVTM; CDR2 reads ANQGSEA. The chain carries TRBV29-1 and TRBJ1-2, with TRBD1 matching over 7 bases. The sequencing here drew on PBMCs from blood, taken approximately 15 days before vaccination. The receptor comes from a man over 45 who received an inactivated influenza vaccine. CDR3 DNA sequence: TGCAGTTTTAACAGGGGAGGCTATGGCTACACCTTC. This translates into CSFNRGGYGYTF.